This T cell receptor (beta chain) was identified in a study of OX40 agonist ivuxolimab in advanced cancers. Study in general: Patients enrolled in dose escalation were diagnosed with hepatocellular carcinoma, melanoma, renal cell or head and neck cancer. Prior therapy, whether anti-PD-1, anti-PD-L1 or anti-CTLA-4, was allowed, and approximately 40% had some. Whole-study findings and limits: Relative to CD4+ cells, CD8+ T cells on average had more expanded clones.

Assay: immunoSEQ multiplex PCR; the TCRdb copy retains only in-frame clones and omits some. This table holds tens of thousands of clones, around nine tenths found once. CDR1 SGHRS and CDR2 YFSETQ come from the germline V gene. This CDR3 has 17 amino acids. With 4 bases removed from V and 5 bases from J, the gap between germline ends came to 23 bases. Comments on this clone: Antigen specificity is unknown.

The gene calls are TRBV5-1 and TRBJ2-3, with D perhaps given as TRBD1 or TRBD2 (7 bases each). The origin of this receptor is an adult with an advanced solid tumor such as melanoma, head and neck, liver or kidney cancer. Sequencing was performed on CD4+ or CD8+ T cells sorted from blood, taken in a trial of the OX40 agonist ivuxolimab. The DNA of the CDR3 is TGCGCCAGCAGCCCACAGCCAGGGGGGGCCGCGGTAGATACGCAGTATTTT. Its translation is CASSPQPGGAAVDTQYF.